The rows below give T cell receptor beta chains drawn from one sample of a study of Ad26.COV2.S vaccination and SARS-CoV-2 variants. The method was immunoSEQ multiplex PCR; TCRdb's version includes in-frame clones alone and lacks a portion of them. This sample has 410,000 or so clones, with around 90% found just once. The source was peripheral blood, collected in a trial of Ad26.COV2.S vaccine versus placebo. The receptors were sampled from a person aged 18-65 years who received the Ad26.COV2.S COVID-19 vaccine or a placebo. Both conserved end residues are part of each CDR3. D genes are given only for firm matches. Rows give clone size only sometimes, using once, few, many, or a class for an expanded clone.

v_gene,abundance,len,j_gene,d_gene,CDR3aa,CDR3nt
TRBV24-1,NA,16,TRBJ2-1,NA,CATSDSSSFGYNEQFF,TGTGCCACCAGTGATTCCTCTAGCTTTGGCTACAATGAGCAGTTCTTC
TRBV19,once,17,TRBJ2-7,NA,CASSTHFDSLSSYEQYF,TGTGCCAGTAGTACCCACTTCGACAGCTTAAGCTCCTACGAGCAGTACTTC
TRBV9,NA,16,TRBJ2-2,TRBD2,CASSVASGGNTGELFF,TGTGCCAGCAGCGTAGCTAGCGGGGGAAACACCGGGGAGCTGTTTTTT
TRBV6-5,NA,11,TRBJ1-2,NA,CASSSTDGYTF,TGTGCCAGCAGTTCCACCGACGGCTACACCTTC
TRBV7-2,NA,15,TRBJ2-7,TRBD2,CASRQPGTIAHEQYF,TGTGCCAGCAGACAGCCCGGGACTATAGCCCACGAGCAGTACTTC
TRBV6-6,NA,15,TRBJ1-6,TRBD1,CASSYSGTGFSPLHF,TGTGCCAGCAGTTACTCTGGGACAGGTTTTTCACCCCTCCACTTT
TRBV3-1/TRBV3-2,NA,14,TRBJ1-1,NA,CASSQVGQPSEAFF,TGTGCCAGCAGCCAAGTGGGACAACCATCCGAAGCTTTCTTT
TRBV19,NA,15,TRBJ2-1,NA,CASRLDSLAYNEQFF,TGTGCCAGTAGACTGGACTCTCTCGCCTACAATGAGCAGTTCTTC
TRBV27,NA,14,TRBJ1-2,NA,CASSKDGFYYGYTF,TGTGCCAGCAGTAAGGACGGTTTCTACTATGGCTACACCTTC
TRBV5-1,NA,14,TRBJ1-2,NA,CASSLGGAAYGYTF,TGCGCCAGCAGCTTGGGGGGCGCTGCCTATGGCTACACCTTC
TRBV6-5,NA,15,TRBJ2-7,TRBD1,CASSTRDRGTYEQYF,TGTGCCAGCAGTACCCGCGACAGGGGCACCTACGAGCAGTACTTC
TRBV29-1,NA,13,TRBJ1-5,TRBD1,CSVAGQGNQPQHF,TGCAGCGTGGCGGGACAGGGAAATCAGCCCCAGCATTTT
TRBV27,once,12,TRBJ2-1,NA,CASSSPGGEQFF,TGTGCCAGCAGTTCCCCAGGCGGTGAGCAGTTCTTC
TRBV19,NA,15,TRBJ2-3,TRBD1,CASSNRTGERHTQYF,TGTGCCAGTAGTAATCGGACAGGGGAGAGGCATACGCAGTATTTT
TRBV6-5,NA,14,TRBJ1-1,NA,CASSYARQNTEAFF,TGTGCCAGCAGTTACGCTCGGCAGAACACTGAAGCTTTCTTT
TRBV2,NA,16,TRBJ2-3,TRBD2,CASNLRVSGRTDTQYF,TGTGCCAGCAACCTCCGGGTTAGCGGGAGAACAGATACGCAGTATTTT
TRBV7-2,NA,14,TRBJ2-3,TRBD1,CASSLGQSTDTQYF,TGTGCCAGCAGCTTGGGACAGAGCACAGATACGCAGTATTTT
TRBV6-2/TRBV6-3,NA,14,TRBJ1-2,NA,CASSRFTGIDGYTF,TGTGCCAGCAGCCGATTTACAGGGATCGATGGCTACACCTTC
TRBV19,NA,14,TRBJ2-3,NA,CASSSSPASDTQYF,TGTGCCAGTAGTTCCTCTCCGGCATCAGATACGCAGTATTTT
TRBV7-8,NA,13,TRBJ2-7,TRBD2,CASSPDRTSEQYF,TGTGCCAGCAGCCCCGACCGGACTAGCGAGCAGTACTTC
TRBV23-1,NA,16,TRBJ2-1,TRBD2,CASRGQSGRSYNEQFF,TGCGCCAGCAGGGGCCAGAGCGGGAGGTCTTACAATGAGCAGTTCTTC
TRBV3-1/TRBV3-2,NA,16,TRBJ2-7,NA,CASSQDGGGKSYEQYF,TGTGCCAGCAGCCAAGATGGAGGCGGGAAATCATACGAGCAGTACTTC
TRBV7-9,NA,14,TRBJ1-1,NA,CASSFTGMNTEAFF,TGTGCCAGCAGCTTTACAGGAATGAACACTGAAGCTTTCTTT
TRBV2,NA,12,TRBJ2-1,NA,CASTAALNEQFF,TGTGCCAGCACGGCGGCCCTCAATGAGCAGTTCTTC
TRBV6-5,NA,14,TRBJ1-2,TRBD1,CASSRQGAMGGYTF,TGTGCCAGCAGCCGACAGGGGGCCATGGGTGGCTACACCTTC
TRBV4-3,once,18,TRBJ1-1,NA,CASSQDLAPSAFNTEAFF,TGCGCCAGCAGCCAAGACCTCGCGCCGTCAGCCTTTAACACTGAAGCTTTCTTT
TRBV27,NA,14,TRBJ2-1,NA,CASSSLATYNEQFF,TGTGCCAGCAGTTCTCTAGCGACCTACAATGAGCAGTTCTTC
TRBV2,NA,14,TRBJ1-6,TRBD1,CASSEGQKNSPLHF,TGTGCCAGCAGTGAGGGACAGAAGAATTCACCCCTCCACTTT
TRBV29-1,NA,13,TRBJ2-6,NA,CSVEDTGANVLTF,TGCAGCGTTGAGGATACTGGGGCCAACGTCCTGACTTTC
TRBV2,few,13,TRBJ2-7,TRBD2,CASSYGRGYEQYF,TGTGCCAGCAGTTATGGGAGGGGCTACGAGCAGTACTTC
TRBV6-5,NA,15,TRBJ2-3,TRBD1,CASSSTGGATDTQYF,TGTGCCAGCAGTTCGACAGGGGGGGCCACAGATACGCAGTATTTT
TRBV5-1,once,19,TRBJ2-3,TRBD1,CASSLWGHGLRTGSDTQYF,TGCGCCAGCAGCTTGTGGGGTCACGGGCTCCGGACAGGGTCAGATACGCAGTATTTT
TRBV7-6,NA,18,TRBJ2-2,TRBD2,CASSQRLAGGRMAGELFF,TGTGCCAGCAGCCAACGACTAGCGGGAGGAAGAATGGCCGGGGAGCTGTTTTTT
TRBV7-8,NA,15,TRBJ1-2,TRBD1,CASSSPGQDEYGYTF,TGTGCCAGCAGCTCTCCGGGACAGGACGAATATGGCTACACCTTC
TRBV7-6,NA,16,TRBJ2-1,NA,CASSPWQNLLNNEQFF,TGTGCCAGCAGCCCCTGGCAAAATCTGCTTAACAATGAGCAGTTCTTC
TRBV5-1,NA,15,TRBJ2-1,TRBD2,CASSSTSGEYNEQFF,TGCGCCAGCAGCTCTACTAGCGGGGAGTACAATGAGCAGTTCTTC
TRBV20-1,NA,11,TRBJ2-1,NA,CSARGLGEQFF,TGCAGTGCTAGAGGGTTGGGCGAGCAGTTCTTC
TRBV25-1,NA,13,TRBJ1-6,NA,CASSEFRTSPLHF,TGTGCCAGCAGTGAGTTCAGGACCTCACCCCTCCACTTT
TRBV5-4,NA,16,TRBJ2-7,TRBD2,CASSPRIAGVTYEQYF,TGTGCCAGCAGCCCAAGGATAGCGGGAGTTACCTACGAGCAGTACTTC
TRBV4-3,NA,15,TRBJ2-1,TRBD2,CASSLVSSGPNEQFF,TGCGCCAGCAGCCTAGTATCTAGCGGCCCTAATGAGCAGTTCTTC
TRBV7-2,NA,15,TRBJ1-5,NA,CASSLGDTGNQPQHF,TGTGCCAGCAGCTTAGGGGACACGGGCAATCAGCCCCAGCATTTT
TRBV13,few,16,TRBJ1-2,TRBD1,CASRLMGQGLSRGYTF,TGTGCCAGCAGGCTTATGGGACAGGGCCTTTCCCGGGGCTACACCTTC
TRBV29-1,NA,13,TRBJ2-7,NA,CSVVVGNSYEQYF,TGCAGCGTTGTTGTCGGGAACTCCTACGAGCAGTACTTC
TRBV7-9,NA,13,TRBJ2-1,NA,CASSLPGDNEQFF,TGTGCCAGCAGCTTACCAGGTGACAATGAGCAGTTCTTC
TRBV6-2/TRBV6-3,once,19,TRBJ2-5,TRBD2,CASSYSTLAGAVNLETQYF,TGTGCCAGCAGTTACTCGACTCTAGCGGGAGCTGTTAATTTGGAGACCCAGTACTTC
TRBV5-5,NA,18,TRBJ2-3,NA,CASSLVPGVDLGTDTQYF,TGTGCCAGCAGCTTGGTCCCGGGAGTGGATCTGGGCACAGATACGCAGTATTTT
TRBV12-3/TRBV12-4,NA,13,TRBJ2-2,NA,CASSLANTGELFF,TGTGCCAGCAGTTTAGCTAACACCGGGGAGCTGTTTTTT
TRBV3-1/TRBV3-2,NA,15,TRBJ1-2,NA,CASSLRILDFYGYTF,TGTGCCAGCAGCCTTCGGATACTTGACTTCTATGGCTACACCTTC
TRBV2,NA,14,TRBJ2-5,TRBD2,CASSGLAGAQTQYF,TGTGCCAGCAGTGGGCTAGCGGGAGCTCAGACCCAGTACTTC
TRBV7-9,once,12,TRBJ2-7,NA,CASSLGQYEQYF,TGTGCCAGCAGCTTAGGCCAGTACGAGCAGTACTTC
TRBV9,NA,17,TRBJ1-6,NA,CASSVRDGSSYNSPLHF,TGTGCCAGCAGCGTACGGGACGGAAGCTCCTATAATTCACCCCTCCACTTT
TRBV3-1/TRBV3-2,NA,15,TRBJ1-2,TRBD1,CASSQEPTGRYGYTF,TGTGCCAGCAGCCAAGAGCCGACAGGGAGGTATGGCTACACCTTC
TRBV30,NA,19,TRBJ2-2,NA,CAWSERRTAGPTNTGELFF,TGTGCCTGGAGTGAAAGGAGGACCGCGGGACCAACGAACACCGGGGAGCTGTTTTTT
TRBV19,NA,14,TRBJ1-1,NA,CASSPIGRNWGAFF,TGTGCCAGTAGTCCCATAGGACGGAACTGGGGCGCTTTCTTT
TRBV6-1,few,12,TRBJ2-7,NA,CASSDSSYEQYF,TGTGCCAGCAGTGATAGCTCCTACGAGCAGTACTTC
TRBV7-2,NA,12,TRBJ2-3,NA,CASSPYLDTQYF,TGTGCCAGCAGCCCGTACTTGGATACGCAGTATTTT
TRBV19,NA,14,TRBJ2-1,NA,CASSIAANGGVQFF,TGTGCCAGTAGTATAGCCGCAAATGGTGGAGTGCAGTTCTTC
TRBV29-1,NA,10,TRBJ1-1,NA,CSGGSGEAFF,TGCAGCGGGGGGAGCGGGGAAGCTTTCTTT
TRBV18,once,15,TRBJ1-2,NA,CASSPGFGVVEGYTF,TGTGCCAGCTCACCCGGATTCGGTGTCGTAGAGGGCTACACCTTC
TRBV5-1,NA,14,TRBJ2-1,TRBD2,CASSLASGINEQFF,TGCGCCAGCAGCTTGGCTAGCGGGATCAATGAGCAGTTCTTC